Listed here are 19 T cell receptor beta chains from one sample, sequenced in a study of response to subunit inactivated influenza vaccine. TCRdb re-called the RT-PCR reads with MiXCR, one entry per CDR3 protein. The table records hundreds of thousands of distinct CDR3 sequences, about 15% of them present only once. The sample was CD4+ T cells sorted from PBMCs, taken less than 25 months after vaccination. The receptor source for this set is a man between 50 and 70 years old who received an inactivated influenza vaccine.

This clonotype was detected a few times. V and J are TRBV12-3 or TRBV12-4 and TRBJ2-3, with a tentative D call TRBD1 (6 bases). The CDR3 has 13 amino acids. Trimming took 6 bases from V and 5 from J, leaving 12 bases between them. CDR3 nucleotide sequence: TGTGCCAGCAGCAGGGGTTTTGGAGATACGCAGTATTTT. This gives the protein CASSRGFGDTQYF.

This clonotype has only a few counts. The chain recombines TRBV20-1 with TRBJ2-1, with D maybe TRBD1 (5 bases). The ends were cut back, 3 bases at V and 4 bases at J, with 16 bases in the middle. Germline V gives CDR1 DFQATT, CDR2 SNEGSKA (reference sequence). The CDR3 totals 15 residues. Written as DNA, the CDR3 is TGCAGTGCTAGTCTTAGGGGTCTCGGATACAATGAGCAGTTCTTC. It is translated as CSASLRGLGYNEQFF.

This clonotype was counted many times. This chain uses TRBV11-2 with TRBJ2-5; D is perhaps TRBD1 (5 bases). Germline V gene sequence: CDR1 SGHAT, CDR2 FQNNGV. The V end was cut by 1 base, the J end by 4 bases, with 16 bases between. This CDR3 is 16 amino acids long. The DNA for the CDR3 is TGTGCCAGCAGCTTAGGTGTCTGGGGCTACCCAGAGACCCAGTACTTC. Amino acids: CASSLGVWGYPETQYF.

The CDR3, as DNA: TGCAGTGCCGCGACAGGGGTAGGATCTGAAGCTTTCTTT. This translates into CSAATGVGSEAFF. The J gene is TRBJ1-1, the V gene TRBV20-1; TRBD1 aligns across 8 bases. The CDR3 has 13 residues. V lost 6 bases to trimming and J lost 6 bases; unmatched junction nucleotides: 9. Per germline, CDR1 DFQATT and CDR2 SNEGSKA (reference sequence).

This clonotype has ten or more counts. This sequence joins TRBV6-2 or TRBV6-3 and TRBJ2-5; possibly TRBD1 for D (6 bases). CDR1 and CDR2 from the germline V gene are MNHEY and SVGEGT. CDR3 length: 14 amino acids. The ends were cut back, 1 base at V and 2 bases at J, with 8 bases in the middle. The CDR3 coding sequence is TGTGCCAGCAGTTACTGGACAGATCAAGAGACCCAGTACTTC. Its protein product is CASSYWTDQETQYF.

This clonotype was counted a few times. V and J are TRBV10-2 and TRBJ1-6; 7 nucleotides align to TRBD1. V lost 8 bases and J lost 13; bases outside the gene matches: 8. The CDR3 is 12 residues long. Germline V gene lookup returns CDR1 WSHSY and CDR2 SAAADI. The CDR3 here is CASGDSYVPLHF. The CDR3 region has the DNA TGCGCCAGCGGGGACAGTTACGTGCCCCTCCACTTT.

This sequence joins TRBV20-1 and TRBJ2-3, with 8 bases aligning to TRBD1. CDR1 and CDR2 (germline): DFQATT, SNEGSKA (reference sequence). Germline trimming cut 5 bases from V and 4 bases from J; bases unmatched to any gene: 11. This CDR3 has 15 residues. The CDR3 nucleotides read TGCAGTGCTCCTACCCGGACAGGGAATTCAGATACGCAGTATTTT. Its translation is CSAPTRTGNSDTQYF.

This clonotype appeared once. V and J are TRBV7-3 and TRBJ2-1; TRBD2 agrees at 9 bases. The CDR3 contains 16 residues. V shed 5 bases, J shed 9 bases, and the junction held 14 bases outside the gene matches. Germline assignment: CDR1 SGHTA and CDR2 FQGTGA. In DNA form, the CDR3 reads TGTGCCAGCAGCCCTCTGGCGGTAGCGGGAGTGGGTGAGCAGTTCTTC. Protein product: CASSPLAVAGVGEQFF.

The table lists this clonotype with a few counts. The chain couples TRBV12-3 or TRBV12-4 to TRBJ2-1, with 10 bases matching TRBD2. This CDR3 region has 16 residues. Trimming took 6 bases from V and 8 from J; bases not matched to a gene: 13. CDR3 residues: CASSPSPLAGGYEQFF. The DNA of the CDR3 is TGTGCCAGCAGCCCGTCGCCCTTAGCGGGAGGATATGAGCAGTTCTTC.

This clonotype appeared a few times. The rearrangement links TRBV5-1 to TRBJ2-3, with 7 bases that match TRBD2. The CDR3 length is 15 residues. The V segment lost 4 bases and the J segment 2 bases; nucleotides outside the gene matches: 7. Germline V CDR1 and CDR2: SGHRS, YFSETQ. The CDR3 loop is CASSTGLGDTDTQYF. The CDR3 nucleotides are TGCGCCAGCAGCACCGGACTAGGAGACACAGATACGCAGTATTTT.

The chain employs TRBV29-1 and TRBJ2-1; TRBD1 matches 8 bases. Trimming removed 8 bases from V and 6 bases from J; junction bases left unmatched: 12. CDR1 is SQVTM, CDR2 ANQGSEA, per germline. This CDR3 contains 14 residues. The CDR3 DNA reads TGCAGCTTCCAGGGGGCTTCGGATGGCAATGAGCAGTTCTTC. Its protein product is CSFQGASDGNEQFF.

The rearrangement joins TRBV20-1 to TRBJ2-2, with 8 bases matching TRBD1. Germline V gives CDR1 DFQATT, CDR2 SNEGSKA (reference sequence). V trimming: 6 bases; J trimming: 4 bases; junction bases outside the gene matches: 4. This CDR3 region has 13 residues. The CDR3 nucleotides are TGCAGTGCCCCGGACAGGGCCACCGGGGAGCTGTTTTTT. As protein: CSAPDRATGELFF.

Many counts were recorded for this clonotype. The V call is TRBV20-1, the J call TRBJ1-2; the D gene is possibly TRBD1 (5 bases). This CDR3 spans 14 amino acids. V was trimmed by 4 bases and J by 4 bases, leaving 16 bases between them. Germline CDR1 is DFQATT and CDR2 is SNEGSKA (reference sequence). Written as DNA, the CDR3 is TGCAGTGCTATAGCTGGGGGGGGTATCTATGGCTACACCTTC. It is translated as CSAIAGGGIYGYTF.

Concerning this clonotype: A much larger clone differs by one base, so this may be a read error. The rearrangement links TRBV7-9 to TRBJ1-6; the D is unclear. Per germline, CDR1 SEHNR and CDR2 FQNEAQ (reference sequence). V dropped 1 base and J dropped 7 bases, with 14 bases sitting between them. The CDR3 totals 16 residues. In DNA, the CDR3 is TGTGCCAGCAGCTTAGACTCCCGGGCCGTAAATTCACCCCTCCACTTT. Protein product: CASSLDSRAVNSPLHF.

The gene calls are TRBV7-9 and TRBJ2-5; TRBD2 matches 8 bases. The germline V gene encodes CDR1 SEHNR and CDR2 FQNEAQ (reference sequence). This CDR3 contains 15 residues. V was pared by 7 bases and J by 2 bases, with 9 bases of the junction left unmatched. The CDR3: CASTFGLAFQETQYF. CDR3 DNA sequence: TGTGCCAGCACATTTGGACTAGCCTTTCAAGAGACCCAGTACTTC.

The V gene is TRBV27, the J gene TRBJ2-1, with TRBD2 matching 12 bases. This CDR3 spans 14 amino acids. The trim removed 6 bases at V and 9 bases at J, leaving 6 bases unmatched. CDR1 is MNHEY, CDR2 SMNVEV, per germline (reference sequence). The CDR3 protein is CASRRLAGASEQFF. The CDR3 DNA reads TGTGCCAGCAGGAGACTAGCGGGAGCTTCTGAGCAGTTCTTC.

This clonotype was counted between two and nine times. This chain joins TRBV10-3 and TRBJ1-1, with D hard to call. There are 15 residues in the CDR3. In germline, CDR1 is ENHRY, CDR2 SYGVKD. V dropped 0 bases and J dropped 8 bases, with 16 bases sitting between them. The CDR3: CAISESRTEGREAFF. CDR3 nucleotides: TGTGCCATCAGTGAGTCTAGGACTGAAGGCCGCGAAGCTTTCTTT.

The CDR3 protein is CSARIRRVSYEQYF. CDR3 DNA: TGCAGTGCTAGAATTCGACGGGTCTCCTACGAGCAGTACTTC. The gene calls are TRBV20-1 and TRBJ2-7, with unresolved D. Trimming pared 2 bases from V and 0 bases from J, leaving 11 bases between. The CDR3 is 14 amino acids. The germline V gene has CDR1 DFQATT and CDR2 SNEGSKA (reference sequence).

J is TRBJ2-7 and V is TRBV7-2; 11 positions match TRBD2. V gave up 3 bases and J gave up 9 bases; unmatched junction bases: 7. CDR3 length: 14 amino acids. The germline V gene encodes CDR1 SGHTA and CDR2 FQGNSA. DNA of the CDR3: TGTGCCAGCAGCTTGGGTAGCGGGAGGGGGGGGCAGTACTTC. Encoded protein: CASSLGSGRGGQYF.